This T cell receptor beta chain stems from a study of blood T cell repertoires in COVID-19. Profiling relied on immunoSEQ multiplex PCR, and the TCRdb table lists in-frame clones only, not all of them. The sample shows about 99,000 clones, roughly 90% of them seen only once. Germline V CDR1 and CDR2: SGHVS, FNYEAQ. The germline V and J ends were trimmed by 2 bases and 3 bases, with 14 bases remaining between them. There are 16 residues in the CDR3. Sequenced sample: peripheral blood. The V and J genes are TRBV7-6 and TRBJ1-3; tentative D call: TRBD1 (6 bases). The receptor comes from a woman of 80 years or more in a cohort sampled during active COVID-19. The CDR3, as DNA: TGTGCCAGCAGCTTATCGACAGGTTTGGTTGGAAACACCATATATTTT. Its translation: CASSLSTGLVGNTIYF.